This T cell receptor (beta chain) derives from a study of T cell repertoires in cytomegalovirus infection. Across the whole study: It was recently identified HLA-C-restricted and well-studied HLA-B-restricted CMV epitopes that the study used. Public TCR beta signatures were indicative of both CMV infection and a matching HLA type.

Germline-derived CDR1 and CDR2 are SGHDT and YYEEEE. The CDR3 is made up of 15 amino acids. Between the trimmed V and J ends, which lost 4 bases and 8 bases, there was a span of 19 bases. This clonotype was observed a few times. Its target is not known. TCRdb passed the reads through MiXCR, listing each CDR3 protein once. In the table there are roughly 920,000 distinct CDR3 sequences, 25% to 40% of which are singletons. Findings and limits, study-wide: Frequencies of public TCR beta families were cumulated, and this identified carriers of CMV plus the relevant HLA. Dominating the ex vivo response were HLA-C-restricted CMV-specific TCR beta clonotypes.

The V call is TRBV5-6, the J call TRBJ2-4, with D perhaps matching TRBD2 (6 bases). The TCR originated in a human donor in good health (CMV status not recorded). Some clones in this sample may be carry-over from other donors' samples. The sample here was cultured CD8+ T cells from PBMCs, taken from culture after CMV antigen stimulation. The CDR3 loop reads CASSEGGGRFDIQYF. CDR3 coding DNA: TGTGCCAGCAGCGAGGGAGGCGGTAGGTTTGACATTCAGTACTTC.